A selection of T cell receptor beta chains follows, all from one sample in a study of shared clonotypes between healthy human individuals. Profiling relied on immunoSEQ multiplex PCR, and the TCRdb table lists in-frame clones only, not all of them. Of more than 2 million clones in the sample, approximately 95% are singletons; the top ten hold approximately 0.13%. Sequenced material: naive CD4+ T cells sorted from blood. The receptor set was obtained from a man aged 18 to 30 in good health. The CDR3 runs from the conserved cysteine through the conserved F or W. A D gene is named only where the DNA matches it firmly. For some rows the clone size is stated as once, few or many, or as a class when expanded; others skip it.

j_gene: TRBJ2-7; v_gene: TRBV6-9; abundance: .; d_gene: .; CDR3nt: TGTGCCAGCAGTTCCCCGGGGCAGGGGATCTACGAGCAGTACTTC; CDR3aa: CASSSPGQGIYEQYF
j_gene: TRBJ2-5; v_gene: TRBV11-2; abundance: .; d_gene: TRBD1; CDR3nt: TGTGCCAGCAGCCCAGGGAGGACAGGGGGCGTTGAGACCCAGTACTTC; CDR3aa: CASSPGRTGGVETQYF
j_gene: TRBJ1-2; v_gene: TRBV5-1; abundance: .; d_gene: .; CDR3nt: TGCGCCAGCAGCTTTCTGGTCAACTATGGCTACACCTTC; CDR3aa: CASSFLVNYGYTF
j_gene: TRBJ1-2; v_gene: TRBV28; abundance: .; d_gene: .; CDR3nt: TGTGCCAGCACCCCTTTCGAGGGGACAAACTATGGCTACACCTTC; CDR3aa: CASTPFEGTNYGYTF
j_gene: TRBJ2-5; v_gene: TRBV7-9; abundance: few; d_gene: .; CDR3nt: TGTGCCAGCAGCTTAGGGCTGGGGGAGACCCAGTACTTC; CDR3aa: CASSLGLGETQYF
j_gene: TRBJ2-5; v_gene: TRBV4-2; abundance: .; d_gene: TRBD1; CDR3nt: TGTGCCAGCAGCCAAGGGGGACAGGGCCGCCAAGAGACCCAGTACTTC; CDR3aa: CASSQGGQGRQETQYF
j_gene: TRBJ2-1; v_gene: TRBV29-1; abundance: .; d_gene: TRBD2; CDR3nt: TGCAGCCCAATGAGTAGCGGGAGCAATGAGCAGTTCTTC; CDR3aa: CSPMSSGSNEQFF
j_gene: TRBJ2-3; v_gene: TRBV29-1; abundance: .; d_gene: .; CDR3nt: TGCAGCGTCCGCCCTACCAGGGTCATCACAGATACGCAGTATTTT; CDR3aa: CSVRPTRVITDTQYF
j_gene: TRBJ2-3; v_gene: TRBV4-3; abundance: .; d_gene: .; CDR3nt: TGCGCCAGCAGCCAAGGACAGGTCGGACTCGATACGCAGTATTTT; CDR3aa: CASSQGQVGLDTQYF
j_gene: TRBJ1-1; v_gene: TRBV6-5; abundance: .; d_gene: .; CDR3nt: TGTGCCAGCAGTTACTCGACAGAGGGGCCTTTTGAAGCTTTCTTT; CDR3aa: CASSYSTEGPFEAFF
j_gene: TRBJ2-4; v_gene: TRBV7-9; abundance: .; d_gene: TRBD1; CDR3nt: TGTGCCAGCAGCTTTGGGACAGGGGATCAGAACATTCAGTACTTC; CDR3aa: CASSFGTGDQNIQYF
j_gene: TRBJ2-7; v_gene: TRBV11-3; abundance: .; d_gene: .; CDR3nt: TGTGCCAGCCCCTTTCGGGTCAGGAGATTTACAGCGTACGAGCAGTACTTC; CDR3aa: CASPFRVRRFTAYEQYF
j_gene: TRBJ2-7; v_gene: TRBV10-3; abundance: .; d_gene: TRBD1; CDR3nt: TGTGCCATCAGTGGGACAGGGGCCTCCGAGCAGTACTTC; CDR3aa: CAISGTGASEQYF
j_gene: TRBJ2-7; v_gene: TRBV7-2; abundance: .; d_gene: .; CDR3nt: TGTGCCAGCAGCTTCGTTGCCTACGAGCAGTACTTC; CDR3aa: CASSFVAYEQYF
j_gene: TRBJ2-4; v_gene: TRBV5-1; abundance: .; d_gene: .; CDR3nt: TGCGCCAGCAGCTTGGCCTCAGGGAGAGAGGCCAAAAACATTCAGTACTTC; CDR3aa: CASSLASGREAKNIQYF
j_gene: TRBJ2-3; v_gene: TRBV9; abundance: .; d_gene: TRBD1; CDR3nt: TGTGCCAGCAGCGGGGACAGGGGATCAGATACGCAGTATTTT; CDR3aa: CASSGDRGSDTQYF
j_gene: TRBJ1-5; v_gene: TRBV7-9; abundance: .; d_gene: TRBD1; CDR3nt: TGTGCCAGCAGCCCAGGGTGGACAGGGCCCAGAGATAGCAATCAGCCCCAGCATTTT; CDR3aa: CASSPGWTGPRDSNQPQHF
j_gene: TRBJ2-2; v_gene: TRBV2; abundance: .; d_gene: .; CDR3nt: TGTGCCAGCAGTCAACAGGGGGGGACCGGGGAGCTGTTTTTT; CDR3aa: CASSQQGGTGELFF
j_gene: TRBJ1-6; v_gene: TRBV11-2; abundance: .; d_gene: .; CDR3nt: TGTGCCAGCAGCTTCAGTGGTTCACCCCTCCACTTT; CDR3aa: CASSFSGSPLHF
j_gene: TRBJ2-1; v_gene: TRBV9; abundance: .; d_gene: TRBD1; CDR3nt: TGTGCCAGCAGCCAAGACAGGGGAGGATACAATGAGCAGTTCTTC; CDR3aa: CASSQDRGGYNEQFF
j_gene: TRBJ1-5; v_gene: TRBV7-9; abundance: .; d_gene: .; CDR3nt: TGTGCCAGCAGCCCCAGCGGGGCCAATCAGCCCCAGCATTTT; CDR3aa: CASSPSGANQPQHF
j_gene: TRBJ1-1; v_gene: TRBV27; abundance: .; d_gene: .; CDR3nt: TGTGCCAGCAGTTTAGGGGCAGGCGTCATGAACACTGAAGCTTTCTTT; CDR3aa: CASSLGAGVMNTEAFF
j_gene: TRBJ2-2; v_gene: TRBV25-1; abundance: .; d_gene: TRBD1; CDR3nt: TGTGCCAGCAGGCGACAGGGGACCGGGGAGCTGTTTTTT; CDR3aa: CASRRQGTGELFF
j_gene: TRBJ1-1; v_gene: TRBV2; abundance: once; d_gene: .; CDR3nt: TGTGCCAGCAGTGATCTAGGGACGAACACTGAAGCTTTCTTT; CDR3aa: CASSDLGTNTEAFF
j_gene: TRBJ1-1; v_gene: TRBV7-9; abundance: .; d_gene: .; CDR3nt: TGTGCCAGCAGCTTACGACCGATAAACACTGAAGCTTTCTTT; CDR3aa: CASSLRPINTEAFF
j_gene: TRBJ2-1; v_gene: TRBV5-1; abundance: once; d_gene: TRBD2; CDR3nt: TGCGCCAGCAGCTCTACAAGCGGGAGTAATGAGCAGTTCTTC; CDR3aa: CASSSTSGSNEQFF
j_gene: TRBJ1-4; v_gene: TRBV25-1; abundance: once; d_gene: TRBD1; CDR3nt: TGTGCCAGCAGTGCCCTCCTGGGACAGCCTAATGAAAAACTGTTTTTT; CDR3aa: CASSALLGQPNEKLFF